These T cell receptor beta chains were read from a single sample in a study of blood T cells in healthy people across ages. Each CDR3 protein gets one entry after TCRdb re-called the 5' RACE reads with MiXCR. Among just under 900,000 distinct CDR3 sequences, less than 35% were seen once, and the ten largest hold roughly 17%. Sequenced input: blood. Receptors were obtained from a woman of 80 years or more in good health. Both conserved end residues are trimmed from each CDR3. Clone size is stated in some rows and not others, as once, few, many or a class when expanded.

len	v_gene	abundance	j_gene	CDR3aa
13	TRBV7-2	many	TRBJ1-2	ASSLGGGQGVGYT
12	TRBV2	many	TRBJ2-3	ASSRTGWTDTQY
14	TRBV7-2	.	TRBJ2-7	ASSLGLTGTGYEQY
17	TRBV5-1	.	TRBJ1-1	ASSLYISAPGPTDTEAF
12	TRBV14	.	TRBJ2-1	ASSQWTSGGAEF
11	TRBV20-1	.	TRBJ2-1	SALRTGEAEQF
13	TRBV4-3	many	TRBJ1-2	ASSPGMTDNYGYT
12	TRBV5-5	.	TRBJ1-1	ASSLVAGATEAF
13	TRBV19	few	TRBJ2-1	ARMTDTSSYNEQF
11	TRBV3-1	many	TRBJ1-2	ASSQGGVYGYT
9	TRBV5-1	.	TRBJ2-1	ASRSYNEQF
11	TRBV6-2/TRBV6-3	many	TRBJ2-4	ASSPWLGDIQY
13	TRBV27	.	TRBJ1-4	ASRREAGSNGKLF
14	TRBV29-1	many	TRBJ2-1	SVVRDRAQSYNEQF
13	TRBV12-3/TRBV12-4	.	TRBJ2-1	ASTQSHMQNNEQF
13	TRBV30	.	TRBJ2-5	AWRKGELSHNEQY
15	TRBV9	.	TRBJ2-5	ASSVESGGLIGETQY
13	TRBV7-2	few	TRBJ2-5	ASSPADRIGGTQY
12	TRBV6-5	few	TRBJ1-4	ASRPTATNEKLF
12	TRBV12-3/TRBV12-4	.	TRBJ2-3	ASSLVIRADAQY
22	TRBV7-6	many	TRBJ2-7	ARPPGTGTGKRGLVALSSYEQY
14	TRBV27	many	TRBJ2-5	ASSLQSRGGQETQY
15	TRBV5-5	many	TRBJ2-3	ASSFRRDTGGTDTQY
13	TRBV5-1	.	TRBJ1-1	ASSLGTDANTEAF
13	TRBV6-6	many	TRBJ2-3	ASGYERGDTDTQY
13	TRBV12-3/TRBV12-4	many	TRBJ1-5	ASSLYPGVNQPQH
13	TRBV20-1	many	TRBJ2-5	SAVGGGGVQETQY
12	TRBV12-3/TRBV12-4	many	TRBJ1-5	ASSFRGRNQPQH
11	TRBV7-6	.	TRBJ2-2	ASSLSQGGELF
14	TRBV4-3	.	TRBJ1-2	ASSQPAGGGFLGYT
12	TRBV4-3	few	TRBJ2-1	ASSQDNGQGRVF
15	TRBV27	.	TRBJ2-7	ASSRTTGSWSYDEQY
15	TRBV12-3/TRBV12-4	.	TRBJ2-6	ASSRLAGVSGANVLT
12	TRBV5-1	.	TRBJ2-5	ASTLRGLQETQY
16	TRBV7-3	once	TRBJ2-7	ASSLKDGGTEPSYEQY
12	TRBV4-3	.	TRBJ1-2	ASSQNHRGGGYT
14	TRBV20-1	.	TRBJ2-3	SAPRTSGGAADTQY
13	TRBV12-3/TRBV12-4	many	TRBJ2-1	ASSPRDRVENEQF
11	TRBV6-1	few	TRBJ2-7	ASSYREGSEQY
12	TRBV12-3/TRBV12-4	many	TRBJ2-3	ASSLTGVKDTQY
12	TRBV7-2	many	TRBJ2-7	ASSHLQGSPEQY
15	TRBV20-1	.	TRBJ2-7	SVRGDRGAMGSDEQY
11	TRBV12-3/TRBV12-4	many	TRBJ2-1	ASSLGHNNEQF
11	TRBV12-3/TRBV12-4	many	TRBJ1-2	ASSSTGENRYT
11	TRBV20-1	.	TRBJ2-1	SASRGANNEQF
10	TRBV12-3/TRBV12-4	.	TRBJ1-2	ASSLDSRGTT
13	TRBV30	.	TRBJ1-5	AWNPGLGGNQPQH
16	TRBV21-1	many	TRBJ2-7	ASSKAPEGSIPSYEQY
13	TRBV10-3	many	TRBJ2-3	AIGATSGRTDTQY
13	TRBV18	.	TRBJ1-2	ASSPRTGTEAGYT
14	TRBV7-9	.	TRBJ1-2	ASSLAKQAINYGYT
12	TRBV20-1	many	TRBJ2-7	SAGSGGGSYEQY
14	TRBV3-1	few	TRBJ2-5	ASSQDSAAGGETQY
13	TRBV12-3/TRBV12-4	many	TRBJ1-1	ASSYSGGRDTEAF
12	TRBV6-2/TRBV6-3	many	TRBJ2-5	ASSDGTSVETQY